The 19 T cell receptor beta chains in this list originate from one sample, sequenced in a study of spatial heterogeneity in lung cancer. Time point in this sample: sample taken at primary tumor resection. TCRdb re-called the 5' RACE reads with MiXCR, one entry per CDR3 protein. The table has 50,000 to 75,000 distinct CDR3 sequences, around 6% seen once; the top ten hold roughly 14%. Source: PBMCs, taken at surgery. The receptors stem from a female donor with early-stage non-small cell lung cancer.

This clonotype was counted many times. This chain links TRBV5-5 with TRBJ2-7; a weak D match, TRBD2 (6 bases). Deletions cut 0 bases from V and 0 bases from J, with 13 bases between. The CDR3 covers 16 residues. Germline V gene data show CDR1 as SGHKS and CDR2 as YYEKEE (reference sequence). CDR3 in DNA: TGTGCCAGCAGCTTGGAGGGAGGACTCCTCTCCTACGAGCAGTACGTC. Its translation: CASSLEGGLLSYEQYV.

This clonotype was seen many times. The chain carries TRBV12-3 or TRBV12-4 and TRBJ2-3; D ambiguous. The V gene lost 2 bases and the J gene lost 2 bases, with 5 bases spanning the gap. This CDR3 is built from 13 residues. The CDR3 loop reads CASSLSYTDTQYF. Written as DNA, the CDR3 is TGTGCCAGCAGTTTATCCTACACAGATACGCAGTATTTT.

This clonotype was counted a few times. The chain combines TRBV12-3 or TRBV12-4 with TRBJ2-3, with 7 bases lining up with TRBD2. The length of the CDR3 is 15 residues. With 3 bases clipped from V and 6 bases from J, the junction kept 9 bases outside the gene matches. The CDR3 DNA follows: TGTGCCAGCAGTTTGGTGGGCGGGAGAAAGGATACGCAGTATTTT. Protein sequence: CASSLVGGRKDTQYF.

This clonotype was seen at least ten times. The rearrangement joins TRBV3-1 to TRBJ2-1; D ambiguous. Germline assignment: CDR1 LGHDT and CDR2 YNNKEL (reference sequence). CDR3 length equals 17 residues. Trimming removed 3 bases at V and 0 bases at J, with 15 bases between. Written as DNA, the CDR3 is TGTGCCAGCAGCCAGCTAGTTGGCGGAAGCTCCTACAATGAGCAGTTCTTC. It specifies CASSQLVGGSSYNEQFF.

In this sample, this clonotype turned up many times. The rearrangement joins TRBV9 to TRBJ2-3; D unresolved. From germline, CDR1 is SGDLS and CDR2 YYNGEE. With 0 bases removed from V and 6 bases from J, the gap between germline ends came to 8 bases. The CDR3 length is 13 residues. CDR3 sequence (DNA): TGTGCCAGCAGCGTAGAATTGAGGGATACGCAGTATTTT. Amino acid sequence: CASSVELRDTQYF. Looking up the rest from reference TRBV9 and TRBJ2-3 gives the full variable domain: DSGVTQTPKHLITATGQRVTLRCSPRSGDLSVYWYQQSLDQGLQFLIQYYNGEERAKGNILERFSAQQFPDLHSELNLSSLELGDSALYFCASSVELRDTQYFGPGTRLTVL.

The V call is TRBV15, the J call TRBJ1-6; TRBD1 is a possible D gene (5 bases). The CDR3 contains 18 residues. Germline loops: CDR1 LNHNV, CDR2 YYDKDF (reference sequence). The V end lost 2 bases, the J end lost 3 bases, and 17 bases lay between the germline ends. This CDR3 reads CATSRPYVGGGYNSPLHF. DNA of the CDR3: TGTGCCACCAGCAGACCCTACGTGGGGGGGGGCTATAATTCACCCCTCCACTTT.

This clonotype was observed many times. The CDR3: CASSRGKPGLAVGNTQYF. In DNA form, the CDR3 reads TGTGCCAGCAGCCGCGGGAAGCCGGGACTAGCGGTCGGGAATACGCAGTATTTT. The chain couples TRBV6-5 to TRBJ2-3; 11 bases fit TRBD2. CDR1 and CDR2 from the germline V gene are MNHEY and SVGAGI. The CDR3 length is 18 residues. Trimming removed 6 bases from V and 7 bases from J; junction bases left unmatched: 18.

This clonotype was seen more than once but under ten times. The chain is built from TRBV7-9 and TRBJ1-5; possible D gene TRBD1, 5 bases. V lost 5 bases and J lost 5, with 10 bases in between. The CDR3 totals 13 residues. Germline V gives CDR1 SEHNR, CDR2 FQNEAQ (reference sequence). The CDR3 reads CASSEGGDQPQHF. CDR3 coding DNA: TGTGCCAGCAGCGAAGGAGGGGATCAGCCCCAGCATTTT.

This clonotype was observed many times. The chain combines TRBV7-8 with TRBJ1-5; tentatively, D is TRBD1 (5 bases). The germline V and J ends were trimmed by 4 bases and 6 bases, with 10 bases remaining between them. Germline V gene data show CDR1 as SGHVS and CDR2 as FQNEAQ. The CDR3 sequence is 13 residues long. For the CDR3, the DNA is TGTGCCAGCAGCTCGGCGGGGCTTCAGCCCCAGCATTTT. Protein: CASSSAGLQPQHF.

The table lists this clonotype with a few counts. V and J are TRBV30 and TRBJ1-6; 8 nucleotides line up with TRBD1. The length of the CDR3 is 15 residues. The germline V gene has CDR1 GTSNPN and CDR2 SVGIG (reference sequence). The J segment lost 6 bases and the V segment lost 1 base, leaving 5 bases of the junction unmatched. CDR3: CAWSANRGSNSPLHF. In nucleotides, the CDR3 is TGTGCCTGGAGTGCGAACAGGGGGTCTAATTCACCCCTCCACTTT.

This clonotype occurred many times. The chain combines TRBV20-1 with TRBJ1-2; TRBD1 might be the D (6 bases). CDR3 length: 10 amino acids. The ends were cut back, 4 bases at V and 12 bases at J, with 12 bases in the middle. CDR1 DFQATT and CDR2 SNEGSKA come from the germline V gene (reference sequence). The CDR3: CSANRVQDTF. The CDR3 DNA follows: TGCAGTGCTAACAGGGTACAAGACACCTTC.

In its sample, this clonotype was seen many times. This chain joins TRBV24-1 and TRBJ2-5; a possible D gene is TRBD2 (6 bases). CDR3 length equals 16 residues. V lost 0 bases to trimming and J lost 3 bases, with 13 bases between them. The V gene's germline CDR1 is KGHDR and CDR2 SFDVKD. The CDR3 sequence: CATSDLTSTDEETQYF. As DNA, the CDR3 is TGTGCCACCAGTGATTTGACTAGCACCGACGAAGAGACCCAGTACTTC.

The table lists this clonotype with a few counts. The chain links TRBV7-9 to TRBJ2-2; no definite D call. CDR1 and CDR2 (germline): SEHNR, FQNEAQ (reference sequence). Trimming removed 11 bases from V and 2 bases from J, with 18 bases in between. The CDR3 is 15 amino acids. The CDR3 DNA reads as TGTGCCCGAGTCTGGGGTGCTGCTAACACCGGGGAGCTGTTTTTT. Its protein is CARVWGAANTGELFF.

This clonotype came up a few times. The rearrangement uses TRBV19 and TRBJ2-1; 7 bases align to TRBD2. Trimming at V came to 3 bases and at J to 5 bases, leaving 7 bases not matched to a gene. This CDR3 is 15 amino acids long. The germline V gene has CDR1 LNHDA and CDR2 SQIVND (reference sequence). The CDR3 bases are TGTGCCAGTAGTATGCTAGCGGCCCGGCACAATGAGCAGTTCTTC. This encodes CASSMLAARHNEQFF.

J is TRBJ2-1 and V is TRBV7-8; 10 positions agree with TRBD2. The V gene end was trimmed by 4 bases and the J gene end by 7 bases; junction bases not matched to a gene: 7. The CDR3 length is 15 residues. Looked up from germline, CDR1 is SGHVS and CDR2 is FQNEAQ. This chain's CDR3 is CASSYQAGGWNEQFF. DNA for the CDR3: TGTGCCAGCAGCTACCAAGCGGGAGGGTGGAATGAGCAGTTCTTC.

The sample holds a few counts of this clonotype. The rearrangement links TRBV20-1 to TRBJ2-3; D could derive from TRBD1 or TRBD2 (5 bases each). Trimming took off 3 bases at V and 6 bases at J, with 16 bases between the two ends. CDR1 and CDR2 from the germline V gene are DFQATT and SNEGSKA (reference sequence). This CDR3 has 14 amino acids. The CDR3 sequence: CSARDTRGPDTQYF. DNA for the CDR3: TGCAGTGCTAGGGACACTAGGGGCCCCGATACGCAGTATTTT.

This clonotype occurred a few times. This sequence joins TRBV3-1 and TRBJ2-5; tentative D call: TRBD1 (5 bases). Trimming took 0 bases from V and 5 from J, leaving 13 bases between them. The V gene's germline CDR1 is LGHDT and CDR2 YNNKEL (reference sequence). This CDR3 spans 15 amino acids. CDR3: CASSQDGAVWETQYF. The CDR3 bases are TGTGCCAGCAGCCAAGATGGGGCGGTGTGGGAGACCCAGTACTTC.

Concerning this clonotype: A much larger clone lies one base from this, so it may be a read error. The chain employs TRBV9 and TRBJ1-1; TRBD1 agrees at 10 bases. The CDR3 has 15 amino acids. In germline, CDR1 is SGDLS, CDR2 YYNGEE. V was clipped by 4 bases and J by 2 bases; unmatched bases: 5. The CDR3 nucleotides read TGTGCCAGCAGCCCCGTGACAGGGGGCAACACTGAAGCTTTCTTT. It is translated as CASSPVTGGNTEAFF.

The V call is TRBV6-1, the J call TRBJ2-1, with D possibly TRBD2 on 6 matching bases. The ends were cut back, 1 base at V and 5 bases at J, with 12 bases in the middle. The CDR3 runs 15 residues. CDR1 is MNHNS, CDR2 SASEGT, per germline. The CDR3, as DNA: TGTGCCAGCAGTGAAGGTCTCTGGGGGGACAATGAGCAGTTCTTC. Translated: CASSEGLWGDNEQFF.